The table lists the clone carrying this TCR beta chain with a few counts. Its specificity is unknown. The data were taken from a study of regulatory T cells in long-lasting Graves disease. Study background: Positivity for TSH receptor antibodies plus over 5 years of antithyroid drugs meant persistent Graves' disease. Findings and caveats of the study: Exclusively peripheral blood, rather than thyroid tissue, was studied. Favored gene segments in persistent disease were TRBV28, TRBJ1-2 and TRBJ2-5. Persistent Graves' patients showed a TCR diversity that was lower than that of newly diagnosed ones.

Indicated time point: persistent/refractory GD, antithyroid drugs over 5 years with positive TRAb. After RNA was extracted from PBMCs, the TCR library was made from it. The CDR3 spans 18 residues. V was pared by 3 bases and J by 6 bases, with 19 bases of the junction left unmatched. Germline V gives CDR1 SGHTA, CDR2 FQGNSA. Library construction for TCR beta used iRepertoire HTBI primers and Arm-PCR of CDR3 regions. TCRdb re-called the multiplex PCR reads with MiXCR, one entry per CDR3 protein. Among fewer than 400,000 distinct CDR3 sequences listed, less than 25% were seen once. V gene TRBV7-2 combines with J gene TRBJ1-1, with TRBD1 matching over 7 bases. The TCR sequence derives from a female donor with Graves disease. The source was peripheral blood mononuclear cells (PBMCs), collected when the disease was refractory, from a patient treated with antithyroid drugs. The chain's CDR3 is CASSFSPQIGTVFSEAFF. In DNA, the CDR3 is TGTGCCAGCAGCTTTAGTCCCCAAATCGGGACAGTTTTTTCTGAAGCTTTCTTT.